The rows below give T cell receptor beta chains drawn from one sample of a study of shared clonotypes between healthy human individuals. Assay: immunoSEQ multiplex PCR; the TCRdb copy retains only in-frame clones and omits some. Of over 400,000 clones in the sample, 60% to 80% were seen once. The sample taken for sequencing was PBMCs. The source of these receptors is a woman in her forties in good health. Some clones in this sample may be carry-over from other donors' samples. Each CDR3 is given with its conserved first and last residue. Each record gives: CDR3 length, J gene, clone size, D gene, V gene, CDR3 protein, CDR3 DNA. A D gene is named only where the DNA matches it firmly. Not every row has a clone size; where given, it reads once, few, many or a size class.

>13|TRBJ1-4|-|-|TRBV7-8
CASSRGGDEKLFF
TGTGCCAGCAGCAGAGGGGGAGATGAAAAACTGTTTTTT
>16|TRBJ1-5|many|-|TRBV2
CASTRATSRGNQPQHF
TGTGCCAGCACCCGGGCCACTTCTCGTGGCAATCAGCCCCAGCATTTT
>14|TRBJ1-5|-|-|TRBV29-1
CSVVSVDPNQPQHF
TGCAGCGTTGTCAGCGTCGACCCCAATCAGCCCCAGCATTTT
>14|TRBJ2-3|-|-|TRBV5-6
CASSLASLADTQYF
TGTGCCAGCAGCTTGGCTAGTCTCGCAGATACGCAGTATTTT
>13|TRBJ1-1|-|-|TRBV6-5
CASSGHENTEAFF
TGTGCCAGCTCGGGACACGAGAACACTGAAGCTTTCTTT
>11|TRBJ1-2|-|-|TRBV6-6
CASSPQGGYTF
TGTGCCAGCAGCCCCCAGGGAGGCTACACCTTC
>15|TRBJ1-1|-|-|TRBV27
CASSLYGTVNTEAFF
TGTGCCAGCAGTTTATACGGGACTGTTAACACTGAAGCTTTCTTT
>16|TRBJ1-3|-|TRBD1|TRBV5-1
CASSAGQASPGNTIYF
TGCGCCAGCAGCGCGGGACAGGCCAGCCCTGGAAACACCATATATTTT
>13|TRBJ2-7|-|-|TRBV7-2
CASSLWQSYEQYF
TGTGCCAGCAGCTTATGGCAGTCGTACGAGCAGTACTTC
>15|TRBJ2-7|-|TRBD2|TRBV28
CASTPGGRAGYEQYF
TGTGCCAGCACCCCAGGCGGGAGGGCCGGGTACGAGCAGTACTTC
>17|TRBJ2-1|-|TRBD2|TRBV2
CASILLPGLAGLGEQFF
TGTGCCAGCATTCTTCTCCCGGGACTAGCGGGACTGGGTGAGCAGTTCTTC
>13|TRBJ2-2|-|-|TRBV5-1
CASTPTETGELFF
TGCGCCAGCACCCCAACAGAAACCGGGGAGCTGTTTTTT
>16|TRBJ1-1|-|-|TRBV7-9
CASSFERRSPNTEAFF
TGTGCCAGCAGCTTTGAGAGACGTTCCCCGAACACTGAAGCTTTCTTT
>13|TRBJ2-7|-|-|TRBV2
CASSAGLSYEQYF
TGTGCCAGCAGTGCGGGATTATCCTACGAGCAGTACTTC
>15|TRBJ2-2|-|-|TRBV30
CAWSSGRSWTGELFF
TGCGCCTGGAGTTCAGGGCGGTCGTGGACCGGGGAGCTGTTTTTT
>14|TRBJ2-7|once|TRBD2|TRBV6-1
CASKSSGRVPEQYF
TGTGCCAGCAAATCTAGCGGGAGGGTTCCCGAGCAGTACTTC
>17|TRBJ1-2|-|TRBD1|TRBV5-6
CASSSAGTGPANYGYTF
TGTGCCAGCAGCTCGGCCGGGACAGGCCCAGCTAACTATGGTTACACCTTC
>15|TRBJ2-7|once|TRBD2|TRBV27
CASSLGTSGTTEQYF
TGTGCCAGCAGTTTAGGGACTAGCGGGACTACTGAGCAGTACTTC
>11|TRBJ2-1|-|-|TRBV29-1
CSVGSYNEQFF
TGCAGCGTTGGGTCCTACAATGAGCAGTTCTTC
>15|TRBJ2-5|-|TRBD2|TRBV7-3
CASSSPWVAGGTQYF
TGTGCCAGCAGCTCCCCTTGGGTAGCGGGGGGGACCCAGTACTTC
>12|TRBJ2-7|-|-|TRBV7-3
CASSLGHGEQYF
TGTGCCAGCAGCTTGGGACACGGAGAGCAGTACTTC
>13|TRBJ2-7|-|TRBD1|TRBV19
CASSIRQGGEQYF
TGTGCCAGTAGTATCAGACAGGGGGGCGAGCAGTACTTC
>13|TRBJ2-1|once|-|TRBV18
CASSEQSYNEQFF
TGTGCCAGCTCAGAACAATCGTACAATGAGCAGTTCTTC
>14|TRBJ2-7|once|-|TRBV5-4
CASSSGSNSYEQYF
TGTGCCAGCAGCTCCGGGAGTAACTCCTACGAGCAGTACTTC
>15|TRBJ2-2|-|TRBD1|TRBV11-3
CASSWTGGNTGELFF
TGTGCCAGCAGTTGGACAGGGGGCAACACCGGGGAGCTGTTTTTT
>16|TRBJ1-1|-|-|TRBV29-1
CSVEDRHTGMNTEAFF
TGCAGCGTTGAAGACAGGCATACTGGTATGAACACTGAAGCTTTCTTT
>12|TRBJ2-5|-|TRBD1|TRBV29-1
CSAYRGGETQYF
TGCAGCGCGTACAGGGGCGGAGAGACCCAGTACTTC
>15|TRBJ2-1|-|TRBD2|TRBV7-3
CASSQLAGVLNEQFF
TGTGCCAGCAGCCAACTAGCGGGAGTGTTAAATGAGCAGTTCTTC
>12|TRBJ2-5|-|-|TRBV2
CASSLTRETQYF
TGTGCCAGCAGTCTAACCCGAGAGACCCAGTACTTC
>14|TRBJ2-7|-|-|TRBV7-8
CASSPSGSSYEQYF
TGTGCCAGCAGCCCCAGTGGCTCCTCCTACGAGCAGTACTTC
>13|TRBJ1-4|-|-|TRBV5-1
CASSLGGIEKLFF
TGCGCCAGCAGCTTGGGAGGGATTGAAAAACTGTTTTTT
>16|TRBJ2-1|-|TRBD2|TRBV5-1
CASSAPLLAGANEQFF
TGCGCCAGCAGCGCGCCCTTACTAGCGGGAGCCAATGAGCAGTTCTTC
>15|TRBJ2-4|-|-|TRBV5-1
CASSLDGLAKNIQYF
TGCGCCAGCAGCTTGGACGGGTTAGCCAAAAACATTCAGTACTTC
>12|TRBJ2-7|-|-|TRBV2
CASSKTRDEQYF
TGTGCCAGCAGCAAAACTCGAGACGAGCAGTACTTC
>15|TRBJ2-7|-|TRBD2|TRBV7-2
CASSRWAGVNYEQYF
TGTGCCAGCAGCCGGTGGGCGGGAGTAAACTACGAGCAGTACTTC
>14|TRBJ1-1|-|TRBD1|TRBV25-1
CASSGDRANTEAFF
TGTGCCAGCAGTGGGGACAGAGCAAACACTGAAGCCTTCTTT
>14|TRBJ2-5|-|-|TRBV12-5
CASGLGTFKETQYF
TGTGCTAGTGGTTTGGGGACTTTTAAGGAGACCCAGTACTTC
>11|TRBJ1-4|once|-|TRBV6-4
CASRQAQGLFF
TGTGCCAGCAGACAGGCCCAGGGGCTGTTTTTT
>16|TRBJ2-3|-|TRBD1|TRBV5-1
CASSTVGTGSTDTQYF
TGCGCCAGCAGCACGGTGGGGACAGGGTCGACAGATACGCAGTATTTT
>13|TRBJ1-2|-|TRBD1|TRBV7-2
CASSPDRGYDYTF
TGTGCCAGCAGCCCGGACAGGGGGTATGACTACACCTTC
>14|TRBJ2-7|-|-|TRBV9
CASSPLTGSYEQYF
TGTGCCAGCAGTCCCCTTACTGGATCCTACGAGCAGTACTTC
>15|TRBJ2-7|many|TRBD2|TRBV6-1
CASSEISGSKDEQYF
TGTGCCAGCAGTGAGATTAGCGGGAGTAAAGACGAGCAGTACTTC
>14|TRBJ2-3|once|-|TRBV5-1
CASRDSISTDTQYF
TGCGCCAGCAGGGACAGCATAAGTACAGATACGCAGTATTTT
>19|TRBJ2-4|many|-|TRBV6-7
CASSPRAEGLLKDKNIQYF
TGTGCCAGCAGCCCCCGGGCTGAGGGGCTGTTAAAAGACAAAAACATTCAGTACTTC
>11|TRBJ2-3|-|-|TRBV29-1
CSVDRTDTQYF
TGCAGCGTTGACCGCACAGATACGCAGTATTTT
>15|TRBJ2-7|-|TRBD2|TRBV10-2
CASSVLAGPSYEQYF
TGCGCCAGCAGTGTACTAGCGGGGCCTTCCTACGAGCAGTACTTC
>14|TRBJ1-4|-|-|TRBV28
CATVPTATNEKLFF
TGTGCCACCGTCCCAACCGCAACTAATGAAAAACTGTTTTTT
>16|TRBJ2-1|-|-|TRBV14
CASSQAGAGAGNEQFF
TGTGCCAGCAGCCAAGCGGGAGCGGGCGCGGGGAATGAGCAGTTCTTC
>18|TRBJ2-1|few|TRBD2|TRBV7-8
CASSLKASPGLDYNEQFF
TGTGCCAGCAGCTTAAAGGCCAGCCCGGGACTAGACTACAATGAGCAGTTCTTC
>17|TRBJ2-1|few|TRBD2|TRBV11-2
CASSLDLRSGSWNEQFF
TGTGCCAGCAGCTTAGACCTAAGGAGCGGGAGTTGGAATGAGCAGTTCTTC
>15|TRBJ2-7|-|TRBD2|TRBV15
CATSRTGGPTYEQYF
TGTGCCACCAGCAGAACGGGAGGACCTACCTACGAGCAGTACTTC
>14|TRBJ2-1|few|TRBD1|TRBV10-3
CAISRRQGINEQFF
TGTGCCATCAGTAGAAGACAGGGGATCAATGAACAGTTCTTC
>15|TRBJ2-7|-|TRBD1|TRBV15
CATSSQQGVSYEQYF
TGTGCCACCAGCAGCCAACAGGGGGTGTCCTACGAGCAGTACTTC
>16|TRBJ2-7|few|-|TRBV5-4
CASSLEPGRELYEQYF
TGTGCCAGCAGCTTAGAACCGGGACGGGAGCTCTACGAGCAGTACTTC